The 10 T cell receptor beta chains in this list originate from one sample, sequenced in a study of blood T cell repertoires in COVID-19. The assay was immunoSEQ multiplex PCR, and TCRdb's table has in-frame clones only and misses some. This sample has fewer than 250,000 clones, with 85% found just once. What was sequenced was peripheral blood. The receptor source for this set is a man aged 60 to 69 with COVID-19, enrolled during active disease.

This clone was found a few times. The V call is TRBV6-6, the J call TRBJ2-1; TRBD1 aligns across 7 bases. This CDR3 spans 13 amino acids. V gave up 10 bases and J gave up 0 bases; unmatched junction bases: 3. Germline values: CDR1 MNHNY, CDR2 SVGAGI (reference sequence). The CDR3: CATGQVSYNEQFF. Here the CDR3 DNA reads TGTGCCACCGGACAGGTCTCCTACAATGAGCAGTTCTTC.

The chain combines TRBV18 with TRBJ1-6; TRBD1 agrees at 12 bases. Germline values: CDR1 KGHSH, CDR2 LQKENI. The CDR3 sequence is 16 residues long. V gave up 5 bases and J gave up 8 bases; unmatched junction bases: 7. In DNA form, the CDR3 reads TGTGCCAGCTCAGCCTGGGACAGGGGGCCTGATTCACCCCTCCACTTT. As protein: CASSAWDRGPDSPLHF.

The genes are TRBV4-1 and TRBJ1-5; a possible D gene is TRBD1 (5 bases). Trimming took off 3 bases at V and 6 bases at J, with 15 bases between the two ends. This CDR3 is built from 15 residues. Germline CDR1 and CDR2: MGHRA and YSYEKL. The CDR3 sequence is CASSQERGGIQPQHF. In DNA, the CDR3 is TGCGCCAGCAGCCAGGAAAGGGGAGGAATTCAGCCCCAGCATTTT.

This chain joins TRBV4-1 and TRBJ2-2, with TRBD2 as a possible D gene (5 bases). The germline V gene has CDR1 MGHRA and CDR2 YSYEKL. The V end was cut by 0 bases, the J end by 7 bases, with 15 bases between. CDR3 size: 16 residues. The CDR3 here is CASSQESPSISGELFF. The CDR3 DNA follows: TGCGCCAGCAGCCAAGAGTCGCCTAGCATTAGCGGGGAGCTGTTTTTT.

J is TRBJ1-2 and V is TRBV6-5, with TRBD1 as a possible D gene (6 bases). CDR1 and CDR2 (germline): MNHEY, SVGAGI. The CDR3 is made up of 13 amino acids. V shed 2 bases and J shed 6 bases, with 10 bases lying between them. Written as DNA, the CDR3 is TGTGCCAGCAGTTACACGGGGGGCAATGGCTACACCTTC. Amino acids: CASSYTGGNGYTF.

This sequence joins TRBV27 and TRBJ2-5, with D perhaps matching TRBD1 (7 bases). V was shortened by 4 bases and J by 1 base, with 13 bases between the two germline ends. This CDR3 has 15 residues. Germline V lookup: CDR1 MNHEY, CDR2 SMNVEV (reference sequence). This CDR3 reads CASSSTGRPQETQYF. In DNA form, the CDR3 reads TGTGCCAGCAGTTCGACAGGGAGGCCCCAAGAGACCCAGTACTTC.

The V and J genes are TRBV30 and TRBJ1-1; D ambiguous. The germline V and J ends were trimmed by 5 bases and 4 bases, with 14 bases remaining between them. CDR3 length: 13 amino acids. Germline assignment: CDR1 GTSNPN and CDR2 SVGIG (reference sequence). Here the CDR3 reads CAWGRQRFTEAFF. The CDR3 DNA reads as TGTGCCTGGGGGCGCCAGCGGTTCACTGAAGCTTTCTTT.

The rearrangement joins TRBV4-1 to TRBJ1-6; 7 nucleotides align to TRBD1. The length of the CDR3 is 14 residues. The V and J ends lost 4 bases and 9 bases, in that order; junction bases with no gene match: 6. The germline gives CDR1 MGHRA, CDR2 YSYEKL. The CDR3 protein is CASSLNDRASPLHF. The CDR3 region has the DNA TGCGCCAGCAGCCTGAACGACAGGGCTTCACCCCTCCACTTT.

The chain recombines TRBV18 with TRBJ2-7, with D possibly TRBD2 on 6 matching bases. The CDR3 runs to 16 residues. Trimming took off 5 bases at V and 4 bases at J, with 21 bases between the two ends. Germline values: CDR1 KGHSH, CDR2 LQKENI. The CDR3 reads CASSSTTGLSTYEQYF. The CDR3 DNA follows: TGTGCCAGCTCATCTACAACCGGACTAAGCACGTACGAGCAGTACTTC.

V gene TRBV27 combines with J gene TRBJ1-2, with D possibly TRBD1 on 5 matching bases. With 5 bases removed from V and 3 bases from J, the gap between germline ends came to 13 bases. Germline CDR1 is MNHEY and CDR2 is SMNVEV (reference sequence). The CDR3 runs 14 residues. The CDR3 DNA sequence: TGTGCCAGCAGTCCGTTCAGGGTAGACTATGGCTACACCTTC. As protein: CASSPFRVDYGYTF.